These T cell receptor beta chains were read from a single sample in a study of blood T cell repertoires in COVID-19. TCRdb keeps only in-frame clones here, not all; method: immunoSEQ multiplex PCR. The table records around 290,000 clones, roughly nine tenths of them present only once. The sequenced material came from peripheral blood. The receptors were gathered from a woman younger than 45 with COVID-19, enrolled during active disease. Both conserved end residues are part of each CDR3. The order of the fields is clone size, D gene, J gene, V gene, CDR3 protein, CDR3 DNA. A D gene is named only where the DNA matches it firmly. Only some rows state a clone size, as once, few, many or a class for expanded clones.

clone size: .; D gene: TRBD1; J gene: TRBJ1-6; V gene: TRBV19; CDR3 protein: CASGQVMNSPLHF; CDR3 DNA: TGTGCCAGTGGACAGGTTATGAATTCACCCCTCCACTTT
clone size: .; D gene: .; J gene: TRBJ2-7; V gene: TRBV6-1; CDR3 protein: CASSERGFGLAYEQYF; CDR3 DNA: TGTGCCAGCAGTGAACGGGGTTTTGGGTTAGCCTACGAGCAGTACTTC
clone size: once; D gene: TRBD1; J gene: TRBJ2-1; V gene: TRBV27; CDR3 protein: CASSFNKGAAEQFF; CDR3 DNA: TGTGCCAGCAGTTTTAATAAGGGGGCCGCTGAGCAGTTCTTC
clone size: .; D gene: TRBD1; J gene: TRBJ2-7; V gene: TRBV27; CDR3 protein: CASSFVGTGAYEQYF; CDR3 DNA: TGTGCCAGCAGTTTTGTCGGGACAGGGGCCTACGAGCAGTACTTC
clone size: .; D gene: .; J gene: TRBJ1-2; V gene: TRBV18; CDR3 protein: CASSPPLRGYTF; CDR3 DNA: TGTGCCAGCTCACCACCCCTCCGGGGCTACACCTTC
clone size: .; D gene: .; J gene: TRBJ1-5; V gene: TRBV3-1/TRBV3-2; CDR3 protein: CASSQTALGPQHF; CDR3 DNA: TGTGCCAGCAGCCAGACAGCTTTGGGGCCCCAGCATTTT
clone size: .; D gene: .; J gene: TRBJ1-5; V gene: TRBV28; CDR3 protein: CASSLVTPPGNQPQHF; CDR3 DNA: TGTGCCAGCAGTTTAGTGACACCGCCGGGCAATCAGCCCCAGCATTTT
clone size: .; D gene: .; J gene: TRBJ2-2; V gene: TRBV10-3; CDR3 protein: CAVGTAETNTGELFF; CDR3 DNA: TGTGCCGTGGGTACAGCGGAAACGAACACCGGGGAGCTGTTTTTT
clone size: .; D gene: TRBD2; J gene: TRBJ2-1; V gene: TRBV19; CDR3 protein: CASKGTSGRTEQFF; CDR3 DNA: TGTGCCAGTAAGGGGACTAGCGGGAGGACCGAGCAGTTCTTC
clone size: .; D gene: TRBD2; J gene: TRBJ2-1; V gene: TRBV6-5; CDR3 protein: CASSYTGGNEQFF; CDR3 DNA: TGTGCCAGCAGTTACACCGGGGGGAATGAGCAGTTCTTC
clone size: .; D gene: .; J gene: TRBJ2-7; V gene: TRBV27; CDR3 protein: CASSFGPGVEQYF; CDR3 DNA: .
clone size: .; D gene: TRBD1; J gene: TRBJ1-2; V gene: TRBV3-1/TRBV3-2; CDR3 protein: CASSQEDRGSGYTF; CDR3 DNA: TGTGCCAGCAGCCAAGAGGACAGGGGTAGCGGCTACACCTTC
clone size: .; D gene: TRBD1; J gene: TRBJ1-2; V gene: TRBV28; CDR3 protein: CASRQGTPYGYTF; CDR3 DNA: TGTGCCAGCAGACAGGGGACTCCCTATGGCTACACCTTC
clone size: .; D gene: .; J gene: TRBJ2-5; V gene: TRBV19; CDR3 protein: CASSRLTGNQETQYF; CDR3 DNA: TGTGCCAGTAGTCGCCTTACAGGGAACCAAGAGACCCAGTACTTC
clone size: .; D gene: TRBD1; J gene: TRBJ2-7; V gene: TRBV6-5; CDR3 protein: CASDWDRGREQYF; CDR3 DNA: TGTGCCAGCGATTGGGACAGGGGGAGGGAGCAGTACTTC
clone size: .; D gene: .; J gene: TRBJ2-2; V gene: TRBV5-1; CDR3 protein: CASKGLDTNTGELFF; CDR3 DNA: TGCGCCAGCAAGGGTCTGGACACCAACACCGGGGAGCTGTTTTTT
clone size: .; D gene: TRBD2; J gene: TRBJ2-2; V gene: TRBV11-3; CDR3 protein: CASSLLAGAETGELFF; CDR3 DNA: TGTGCCAGCAGCTTATTAGCGGGAGCGGAGACCGGGGAGCTGTTTTTT
clone size: .; D gene: .; J gene: TRBJ2-7; V gene: TRBV27; CDR3 protein: CASKVPGQLYEQYF; CDR3 DNA: TGTGCCAGCAAAGTCCCGGGACAACTCTACGAGCAGTACTTC
clone size: .; D gene: TRBD2; J gene: TRBJ2-1; V gene: TRBV6-1; CDR3 protein: CASSEWAGVSYNEQFF; CDR3 DNA: TGTGCCAGCAGTGAATGGGCGGGAGTAAGCTACAATGAGCAGTTCTTC
clone size: .; D gene: TRBD2; J gene: TRBJ2-7; V gene: TRBV2; CDR3 protein: CASSDGGGRYF; CDR3 DNA: TGTGCCAGCAGTGATGGGGGGGGAAGGTACTTC
clone size: .; D gene: TRBD1; J gene: TRBJ1-1; V gene: TRBV18; CDR3 protein: CASSPQGQGKVNTEAFF; CDR3 DNA: TGTGCCAGCTCACCACAGGGACAGGGGAAAGTGAACACTGAAGCTTTCTTT
clone size: .; D gene: TRBD1; J gene: TRBJ1-2; V gene: TRBV6-2/TRBV6-3; CDR3 protein: CASSYSTAPGTAYGYTF; CDR3 DNA: TGTGCCAGCAGTTACTCGACGGCACCCGGGACAGCTTATGGCTACACCTTC
clone size: .; D gene: TRBD1; J gene: TRBJ1-3; V gene: TRBV10-2; CDR3 protein: CATIANIQGASGNTIYF; CDR3 DNA: TGCGCCACCATAGCGAATATACAGGGGGCCTCTGGAAACACCATATATTTT
clone size: .; D gene: .; J gene: TRBJ2-3; V gene: TRBV6-4; CDR3 protein: CASSAGTTDTQYF; CDR3 DNA: TGTGCCAGCAGTGCCGGGACTACAGATACGCAGTATTTT
clone size: .; D gene: .; J gene: TRBJ1-3; V gene: TRBV5-1; CDR3 protein: CASSPSEYRNTIYF; CDR3 DNA: TGCGCCAGCAGCCCGTCGGAGTACCGAAACACCATATATTTT
clone size: .; D gene: TRBD1; J gene: TRBJ2-1; V gene: TRBV12-3/TRBV12-4; CDR3 protein: CASSLVPGQGAFF; CDR3 DNA: TGTGCCAGCAGTTTAGTTCCGGGGCAGGGGGCGTTCTTC
clone size: .; D gene: .; J gene: TRBJ1-3; V gene: TRBV9; CDR3 protein: CASSDLGIPGNTIYF; CDR3 DNA: TGTGCCAGCAGCGATCTCGGGATCCCTGGAAACACCATATATTTT
clone size: .; D gene: .; J gene: TRBJ2-2; V gene: TRBV27; CDR3 protein: CASSSRTANTGELFF; CDR3 DNA: TGTGCCAGCAGTTCCAGGACAGCTAACACCGGGGAGCTGTTTTTT
clone size: .; D gene: TRBD1; J gene: TRBJ1-6; V gene: TRBV6-6; CDR3 protein: CASLFDRENSPLHF; CDR3 DNA: TGTGCCAGCCTATTCGACAGGGAAAATTCACCCCTCCACTTT
clone size: .; D gene: .; J gene: TRBJ1-1; V gene: TRBV12-3/TRBV12-4; CDR3 protein: CASDSGANTEAFF; CDR3 DNA: TGTGCCAGCGATTCAGGGGCGAACACTGAAGCTTTCTTT
clone size: .; D gene: .; J gene: TRBJ1-5; V gene: TRBV3-1/TRBV3-2; CDR3 protein: CASSQTYQGTQPQHF; CDR3 DNA: TGTGCCAGCAGCCAAACTTATCAGGGAACTCAGCCCCAGCATTTT
clone size: .; D gene: .; J gene: TRBJ2-7; V gene: TRBV9; CDR3 protein: CASSVATGLEYEQYF; CDR3 DNA: TGTGCCAGCAGCGTAGCTACAGGGCTCGAGTACGAGCAGTACTTC
clone size: .; D gene: .; J gene: TRBJ1-2; V gene: TRBV6-2/TRBV6-3; CDR3 protein: CASSDGRDNYGYTF; CDR3 DNA: TGTGCCAGCAGTGATGGGCGGGACAACTATGGCTACACCTTC
clone size: .; D gene: .; J gene: TRBJ2-7; V gene: TRBV29-1; CDR3 protein: CSVEQGSSYEQYF; CDR3 DNA: TGCAGCGTTGAACAGGGTTCCTCCTACGAGCAGTACTTC
clone size: .; D gene: .; J gene: TRBJ2-7; V gene: TRBV14; CDR3 protein: CASSQGSRISEQYF; CDR3 DNA: TGTGCCAGCAGCCAGGGCAGCAGGATATCCGAGCAGTACTTC
clone size: .; D gene: .; J gene: TRBJ1-2; V gene: TRBV6-1; CDR3 protein: CASSEAVLQGQGRGYTF; CDR3 DNA: TGTGCCAGCAGTGAAGCGGTTCTCCAGGGTCAGGGTAGGGGCTACACCTTC
clone size: .; D gene: .; J gene: TRBJ1-2; V gene: TRBV5-4; CDR3 protein: CASSRNAVSGYTF; CDR3 DNA: TGTGCCAGCAGTCGAAACGCGGTTTCTGGCTACACCTTC